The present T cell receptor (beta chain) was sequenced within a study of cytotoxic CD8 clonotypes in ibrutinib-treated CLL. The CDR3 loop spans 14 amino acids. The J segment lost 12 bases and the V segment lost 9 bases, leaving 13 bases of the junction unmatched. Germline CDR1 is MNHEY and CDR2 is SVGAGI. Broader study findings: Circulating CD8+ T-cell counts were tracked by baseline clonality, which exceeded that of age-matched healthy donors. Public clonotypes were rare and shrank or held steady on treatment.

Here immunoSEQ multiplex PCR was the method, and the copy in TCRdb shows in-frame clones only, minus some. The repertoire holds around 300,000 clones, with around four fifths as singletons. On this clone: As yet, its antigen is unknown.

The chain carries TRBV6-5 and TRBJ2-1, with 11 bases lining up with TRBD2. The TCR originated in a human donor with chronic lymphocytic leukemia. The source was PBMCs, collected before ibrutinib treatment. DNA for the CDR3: TGTGCCAGTGCATTTGACACTAGCGGGAGCGGGCAGTTCTTC. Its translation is CASAFDTSGSGQFF.